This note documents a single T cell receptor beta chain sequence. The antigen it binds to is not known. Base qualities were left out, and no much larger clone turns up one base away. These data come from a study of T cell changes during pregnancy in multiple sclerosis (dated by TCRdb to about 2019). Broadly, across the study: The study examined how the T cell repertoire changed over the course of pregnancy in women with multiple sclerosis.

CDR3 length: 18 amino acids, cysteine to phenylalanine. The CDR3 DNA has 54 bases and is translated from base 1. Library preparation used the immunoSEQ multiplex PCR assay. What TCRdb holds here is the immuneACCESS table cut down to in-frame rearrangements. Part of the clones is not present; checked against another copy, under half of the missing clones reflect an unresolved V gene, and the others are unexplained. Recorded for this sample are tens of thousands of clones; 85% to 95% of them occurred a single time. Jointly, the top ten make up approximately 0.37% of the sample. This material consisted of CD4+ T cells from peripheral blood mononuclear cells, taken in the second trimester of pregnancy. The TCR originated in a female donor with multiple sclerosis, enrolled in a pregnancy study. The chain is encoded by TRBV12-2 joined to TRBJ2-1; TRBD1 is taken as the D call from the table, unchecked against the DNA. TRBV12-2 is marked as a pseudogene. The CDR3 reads CASRLGPGTGLSYNEQFF. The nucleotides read TGTGCAAGTCGCTTAGGTCCCGGGACAGGGCTATCCTACAATGAGCAGTTCTTC.